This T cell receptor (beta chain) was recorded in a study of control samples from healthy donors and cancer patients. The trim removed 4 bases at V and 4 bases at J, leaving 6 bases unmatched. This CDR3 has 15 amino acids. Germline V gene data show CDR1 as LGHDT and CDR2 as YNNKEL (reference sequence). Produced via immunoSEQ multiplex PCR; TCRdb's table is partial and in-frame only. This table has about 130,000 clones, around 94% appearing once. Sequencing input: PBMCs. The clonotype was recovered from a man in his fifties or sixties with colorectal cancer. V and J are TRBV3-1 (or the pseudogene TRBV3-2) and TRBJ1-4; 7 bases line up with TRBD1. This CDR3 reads CASSLSGGLNEKLFF. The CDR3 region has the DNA TGTGCCAGCAGCCTCTCAGGGGGACTTAATGAAAAACTGTTTTTT.